This T cell receptor (beta chain) was captured by sequencing in a study of blood T cell repertoires in COVID-19. CDR3 size: 16 residues. V was shortened by 2 bases and J by 0 bases, with 14 bases between the two germline ends. Germline CDR1 SGHVS, CDR2 FQNEAQ. Using immunoSEQ multiplex PCR, the repertoire was profiled, and TCRdb retains in-frame clones only, with some absent. The sample holds more than 85,000 clones, roughly 80% seen once. J is TRBJ2-7 and V is TRBV7-8; D unclear. The material sequenced was peripheral blood. This sequence was found in an older man with active or convalescent COVID-19. CDR3 loop: CASSLHSRASSYEQYF. The CDR3 nucleotides are TGTGCCAGCAGCTTACATTCGCGCGCTAGCTCCTACGAGCAGTACTTC. Combining the CDR3 with reference TRBV7-8 and TRBJ2-7 gives the whole variable domain GAGVSQSPRYKVAKRGQDVALRCDPISGHVSLFWYQQALGQGPEFLTYFQNEAQLDKSGLPSDRFFAERPEGSVSTLKIQRTQQEDSAVYLCASSLHSRASSYEQYFGPGTRLTVT.